These T cell receptor beta chains were read from a single sample in a study of blood T cell repertoires in COVID-19. Method: immunoSEQ multiplex PCR; TCRdb's copy keeps in-frame clones and lacks some. The sample has tens of thousands of clones, around 80% seen once; the top ten hold 3% to 4.5%. The sequenced sample was PBMCs or T cells enriched from blood (not recorded which). These receptors were obtained from a woman in her thirties or forties with acute COVID-19. Both conserved end residues are part of each CDR3. Each record gives: J gene, D gene, clone size, V gene, CDR3 DNA, CDR3 protein. D genes are given only for firm matches. Clone sizes are given selectively: once, few, many, or a class where the clone is expanded.

j_call: TRBJ2-3
d_call: TRBD1
clone_size: .
v_call: TRBV6-5
cdr3_nt: TGTGCCAGCAGTTACACAGGGGGCAGGCAGTATTTT
cdr3_aa: CASSYTGGRQYF

j_call: TRBJ2-3
d_call: .
clone_size: .
v_call: TRBV28
cdr3_nt: TGTGCCAGCAGTTTATCAGACAAAAGGTATTTT
cdr3_aa: CASSLSDKRYF

j_call: TRBJ2-1
d_call: TRBD1
clone_size: .
v_call: TRBV27
cdr3_nt: TGTGCCAGCGGAAGAGGCACAGGGGGTCGCAATGAGCAGTTCTTC
cdr3_aa: CASGRGTGGRNEQFF

j_call: TRBJ2-1
d_call: .
clone_size: .
v_call: TRBV20-1
cdr3_nt: TGCAGTGCTGCTACGTTTCGTGAGCAGTTCTTC
cdr3_aa: CSAATFREQFF

j_call: TRBJ1-1
d_call: .
clone_size: .
v_call: TRBV27
cdr3_nt: TGTGCCAGCATCAGCAGGATACTTCCAGCAACTGAAGCTTTCTTT
cdr3_aa: CASISRILPATEAFF

j_call: TRBJ1-1
d_call: TRBD1
clone_size: .
v_call: TRBV5-1
cdr3_nt: TGCGCCAGCAGCAGGGGACAGTCGGACACTGAAGCTTTCTTT
cdr3_aa: CASSRGQSDTEAFF

j_call: TRBJ2-7
d_call: TRBD2
clone_size: .
v_call: TRBV28
cdr3_nt: TGTGCCAGCTGTGGCCTTCGAAGCGGGGGGGCCTACGAGCAGTACTTC
cdr3_aa: CASCGLRSGGAYEQYF

j_call: TRBJ2-5
d_call: .
clone_size: .
v_call: TRBV5-1
cdr3_nt: TGCGCCAGCAGCTTACAGGCCCGCCTTAGTGAGACCCAGTACTTC
cdr3_aa: CASSLQARLSETQYF

j_call: TRBJ1-1
d_call: TRBD1
clone_size: few
v_call: TRBV11-2
cdr3_nt: TGTGCCAGCAGCTTGTTGACAGGGAGTAACACTGAAGCTTTCTTT
cdr3_aa: CASSLLTGSNTEAFF

j_call: TRBJ1-5
d_call: .
clone_size: .
v_call: TRBV28
cdr3_nt: TGTGCCAGCAATTCACAGGGACACCAGCATTTT
cdr3_aa: CASNSQGHQHF

j_call: TRBJ1-3
d_call: .
clone_size: .
v_call: TRBV5-1
cdr3_nt: TGCGCCAGCAGCTTGGACGGGTACTCTGGAAACACCATATATTTT
cdr3_aa: CASSLDGYSGNTIYF

j_call: TRBJ1-5
d_call: TRBD1
clone_size: .
v_call: TRBV18
cdr3_nt: TGTGCCAGCTCACCCGGGACAGGGCATCAGCCCCAGCATTTT
cdr3_aa: CASSPGTGHQPQHF

j_call: TRBJ1-6
d_call: .
clone_size: few
v_call: TRBV5-8
cdr3_nt: TGTGCCAGCATCCCGCCCGGGACACTTAATTCACCCCTCCACTTT
cdr3_aa: CASIPPGTLNSPLHF

j_call: TRBJ2-1
d_call: TRBD1
clone_size: many
v_call: TRBV7-9
cdr3_nt: TGTGCCAGCGGGGAATTGACAGGGTTGTTCTTC
cdr3_aa: CASGELTGLFF

j_call: TRBJ2-3
d_call: TRBD2
clone_size: once
v_call: TRBV6-1
cdr3_nt: TGTGCCAGCAGTGAAGCCCAGAGACTAGCGGGGGGGCTTGGCCGGGATACGCAGTATTTT
cdr3_aa: CASSEAQRLAGGLGRDTQYF

j_call: TRBJ2-1
d_call: TRBD2
clone_size: .
v_call: TRBV11-3
cdr3_nt: TGTGCCAGCAGCTTAGACTCCCCCGGACTAGCGGGGAGTGAGCAGTTCTTC
cdr3_aa: CASSLDSPGLAGSEQFF

j_call: TRBJ1-5
d_call: .
clone_size: .
v_call: TRBV6-5
cdr3_nt: TGTGCCAGCAGTTCGGGGGGGCACAATCAGCCCCAGCATTTT
cdr3_aa: CASSSGGHNQPQHF

j_call: TRBJ1-6
d_call: TRBD1
clone_size: .
v_call: TRBV28
cdr3_nt: TGTGCCAGCAGCTCCGGACAGGGACGTAATTCACCCCTCCACTTT
cdr3_aa: CASSSGQGRNSPLHF

j_call: TRBJ2-7
d_call: .
clone_size: .
v_call: TRBV28
cdr3_nt: TGTGCCAGCAGTTTAAGTCAGGGTATCAACGAGCAGTACTTC
cdr3_aa: CASSLSQGINEQYF

j_call: TRBJ1-1
d_call: .
clone_size: .
v_call: TRBV7-9
cdr3_nt: TGTGCCAGCAGCCCCGCCGGACTTGAAGCTTTCTTT
cdr3_aa: CASSPAGLEAFF

j_call: TRBJ2-2
d_call: .
clone_size: .
v_call: TRBV5-1
cdr3_nt: TGCGCCAGCAGCTCAGGGGGACTAGTGAACACCGGGGAGCTGTTTTTT
cdr3_aa: CASSSGGLVNTGELFF

j_call: TRBJ1-1
d_call: .
clone_size: few
v_call: TRBV4-1
cdr3_nt: TGCGCCAGCAGCCAAGACTTCAGGGGGAACACTGAAGCTTTCTTT
cdr3_aa: CASSQDFRGNTEAFF

j_call: TRBJ2-7
d_call: .
clone_size: .
v_call: TRBV3-1/TRBV3-2
cdr3_nt: TGTGCCAGCAGCCAAGCCGCGCGGGCCCCCTACGAGCAGTACTTC
cdr3_aa: CASSQAARAPYEQYF

j_call: TRBJ2-7
d_call: TRBD2
clone_size: .
v_call: TRBV27
cdr3_nt: TGTGCCAGCAGTTTAGGAGCGGGAGCCTTTTACGAGCAGTACTTC
cdr3_aa: CASSLGAGAFYEQYF

j_call: TRBJ1-6
d_call: .
clone_size: .
v_call: TRBV11-2
cdr3_nt: TGTGCCAGCAGCTTAGAACGCGCAGGAAATTCACCCCTCCACTTT
cdr3_aa: CASSLERAGNSPLHF

j_call: TRBJ1-1
d_call: .
clone_size: .
v_call: TRBV28
cdr3_nt: TGTGCCAGCAGTTTATGGGCGCAGGGAGAAGCTTTCTTT
cdr3_aa: CASSLWAQGEAFF

j_call: TRBJ2-1
d_call: TRBD2
clone_size: .
v_call: TRBV5-1
cdr3_nt: TGCGCCAGCAGCTTGGAGGTTAGCGGGGCTTACAATGAGCAGTTCTTC
cdr3_aa: CASSLEVSGAYNEQFF

j_call: TRBJ2-3
d_call: TRBD2
clone_size: .
v_call: TRBV11-3
cdr3_nt: TGTGCCAGCAGCTTAGGAGGGGCTAGCGGGGGGGCAGATACGCAGTATTTT
cdr3_aa: CASSLGGASGGADTQYF

j_call: TRBJ1-2
d_call: TRBD1
clone_size: .
v_call: TRBV6-5
cdr3_nt: TGTGCCAGCAGTTACGCTGGACAGGAAGCATATGGCTACACCTTC
cdr3_aa: CASSYAGQEAYGYTF

j_call: TRBJ1-1
d_call: TRBD1
clone_size: .
v_call: TRBV18
cdr3_nt: TGTGCCAGCTCACCCTACCCTTTTGGACAGGGGGGTAAGTCTGAAGCTTTCTTT
cdr3_aa: CASSPYPFGQGGKSEAFF